This TCR beta chain originates from a study of T cell changes during pregnancy in multiple sclerosis. The CDR3 length is 15 residues. CDR1 and CDR2 (germline): MDHEN, SYDVKM. V lost 2 bases, J lost 7 bases, and 4 bases stayed unmatched. Repertoires were generated with immunoSEQ multiplex PCR, while TCRdb's copy carries only in-frame clones and drops some. The sample yields some 9,100 clones, 83% seen once. The TCR comes from a female donor in good health, enrolled as a control in a pregnancy study. This sample comprised CD8+ T cells from peripheral blood mononuclear cells, obtained in the third trimester of pregnancy. The J gene is TRBJ2-1, the V gene TRBV28, with 11 bases identical to TRBD1. CDR3: CASSLEWDRGNEQFF. In DNA form, the CDR3 reads TGTGCCAGCAGTTTAGAGTGGGACAGGGGGAATGAGCAGTTCTTC.